One and the same sample provided the 4 T cell receptor beta chains below, sequenced in a study of T cell responses to AZD1222 COVID-19 vaccine. Assay: immunoSEQ multiplex PCR; the TCRdb copy retains only in-frame clones and omits some. The top ten clones hold more than 15% of a sample with around 100,000 clones, approximately 90% of them seen once. The starting material was peripheral blood, obtained on day 0 of AZD1222 vaccination. The receptors were sampled from an adult in good health.

This clone occurred once. The chain is built from TRBV5-4 and TRBJ1-3; D is undetermined. The V gene lost 8 bases and the J gene lost 3 bases, with 12 bases spanning the gap. Germline CDR1 reads SGHNT; CDR2 reads YYREEE (reference sequence). The CDR3 is 13 amino acids. For the CDR3, the DNA is TGTGCCAGTTCCGAATTAATTGGAAACACCATATATTTT. Its protein is CASSELIGNTIYF.

J is TRBJ2-2 and V is TRBV5-1; 7 nucleotides match TRBD1. Trimming removed 3 bases from V and 4 bases from J; junction bases left unmatched: 3. CDR1 and CDR2 (germline): SGHRS, YFSETQ. The CDR3 is 14 residues long. CDR3 nucleotides: TGCGCCAGCAGCTATGGACAGGCCACCGGGGAGCTGTTTTTT. Translating it yields CASSYGQATGELFF.

In the case of this clone: Other DNA sequences in the sample encode the same CDR3. The CDR3 loop reads CASSLQEDTEAFF. CDR3 nucleotide sequence: TGTGCCAGCAGTTTACAGGAGGACACTGAAGCTTTCTTT. The chain joins TRBV12-3 or TRBV12-4 to TRBJ1-1; no firm D call. The V end lost 2 bases, the J end lost 3 bases, and 7 bases lay between the germline ends. The CDR3 is 13 amino acids.

The V and J genes are TRBV30 and TRBJ1-1; maybe TRBD1 (5 bases). Germline CDR1 GTSNPN, CDR2 SVGIG (reference sequence). CDR3 length: 11 amino acids. Trimming shortened V by 2 bases and J by 11 bases, and 12 bases separated the two germline ends. CDR3: CAWSPDNWAFF. Written as DNA, the CDR3 is TGTGCCTGGAGTCCGGACAATTGGGCTTTCTTT.